These 9 T cell receptor beta chains were sequenced from one sample in a study of T cells in Graves' hyperthyroidism and ophthalmopathy. The source material, RNA transcripts, was used to amplify TCR beta CDR3 regions. With the HTBI primer set, the TCR CDR3 went through a first round of RT-PCR. TCRdb re-analysed the multiplex PCR reads in MiXCR, keeping a single row per CDR3 protein. Of some 760,000 distinct CDR3 sequences listed, about 15% are singletons. The specimen sequenced was blood. The receptors were sampled from a woman younger than 35 with Graves' hyperthyroidism.

This clonotype occurred many times. The J gene is TRBJ1-3, the V gene TRBV12-3 or TRBV12-4; no clear D gene. Trimming took 7 bases from V and 6 from J, leaving 7 bases between them. CDR3 size: 11 residues. CDR3 sequence: CASNQLNTIYF. CDR3 nucleotide sequence: TGTGCCAGCAACCAGCTAAACACCATATATTTT.

The chain combines TRBV9 with TRBJ2-1, with 9 bases lining up with TRBD1. Per the germline V gene, CDR1 is SGDLS and CDR2 is YYNGEE. This CDR3 spans 14 amino acids. With V trimmed by 4 bases and J by 6 bases, 5 bases remained unmatched. CDR3 amino acids: CASSPGDRVNEQFF. The CDR3 DNA reads TGTGCCAGCAGCCCGGGGGACAGGGTCAATGAGCAGTTCTTC.

This clonotype appeared many times. V usage is TRBV20-1 and J usage is TRBJ2-3; 11 nucleotides match TRBD1. There are 15 residues in the CDR3. Germline loops: CDR1 DFQATT, CDR2 SNEGSKA (reference sequence). Trimming cost V 4 bases and J 5 bases; bases outside gene matches: 8. Written as DNA, the CDR3 is TGCAGTGCTACAAAGAGGGACAGGGGGGAAGATACGCAGTATTTT. Protein sequence: CSATKRDRGEDTQYF.

This clonotype was seen ten or more times. V gene TRBV28 combines with J gene TRBJ2-3; 11 nucleotides line up with TRBD1. Germline V gene lookup returns CDR1 MDHEN and CDR2 SYDVKM. Unmatched junction bases numbered 6, after V lost 5 bases and J lost 2 bases. The CDR3 extends over 16 amino acids. CDR3 loop: CASSPGTGGDTDTQYF. The CDR3 region has the DNA TGTGCCAGCAGTCCCGGGACAGGGGGGGACACAGATACGCAGTATTTT. Full variable domain (rest looked up from reference TRBV28 and TRBJ2-3): DVKVTQSSRYLVKRTGEKVFLECVQDMDHENMFWYRQDPGLGLRLIYFSYDVKMKEKGDIPEGYSVSREKKERFSLILESASTNQTSMYLCASSPGTGGDTDTQYFGPGTRLTVL.

This clonotype was found many times. The chain couples TRBV18 to TRBJ2-1; 8 bases are shared with TRBD2. The CDR3 has 16 amino acids. The ends lost 3 bases at V and 4 bases at J; junction bases unmatched: 8. Germline lookup yields CDR1 KGHSH and CDR2 LQKENI. CDR3: CASSPSGVLQYNEQFF. The CDR3 nucleotides read TGTGCCAGCTCACCTAGCGGGGTACTACAGTACAATGAGCAGTTCTTC.

This clonotype was observed many times. V and J are TRBV7-7 and TRBJ2-3, with 7 bases matching TRBD2. This CDR3 region has 15 residues. The J segment lost 1 base and the V segment lost 3 bases, leaving 4 bases of the junction unmatched. Germline V gene sequence: CDR1 SSHAT, CDR2 FNYEAQ (reference sequence). The CDR3 is CASSFSLAGTDTQYF. The CDR3 DNA reads as TGTGCCAGCAGCTTTAGTCTAGCGGGCACAGATACGCAGTATTTT.

This clonotype came up a few times. The rearrangement links TRBV14 to TRBJ2-7; D tentatively reads TRBD1 or TRBD2 (5 bases each). The V end was cut by 4 bases, the J end by 0 bases, with 13 bases between. The germline CDR1 and CDR2 sequences are SGHDN and FVKESK. The CDR3 has 15 residues. CDR3 residues: CASSRRDGPSYEQYF. CDR3 nucleotides: TGTGCCAGCAGCCGCCGGGACGGACCCTCCTACGAGCAGTACTTC.

This clonotype was found once. V is TRBV10-3 and J is TRBJ1-6, with D uncertain. Germline CDR1 is ENHRY and CDR2 is SYGVKD. Trimming pared 10 bases from V and 6 bases from J, leaving 16 bases between. There are 14 residues in the CDR3. The DNA of the CDR3 is TGTGCCACCCGGGCCTCCGGAGGTAATTCACCCCTCCACTTT. Translation gives CATRASGGNSPLHF.

This clonotype was recorded a few times. The chain recombines TRBV2 with TRBJ2-3; D remains unclear. The CDR3 runs 16 residues. Trimming took off 3 bases at V and 0 bases at J, with 13 bases between the two ends. The germline V gene encodes CDR1 SNHLY and CDR2 FYNNEI. In nucleotides, the CDR3 is TGTGCCAGCAGTGATTCAGGATTCGGGAGCACAGATACGCAGTATTTT. Residues: CASSDSGFGSTDTQYF.